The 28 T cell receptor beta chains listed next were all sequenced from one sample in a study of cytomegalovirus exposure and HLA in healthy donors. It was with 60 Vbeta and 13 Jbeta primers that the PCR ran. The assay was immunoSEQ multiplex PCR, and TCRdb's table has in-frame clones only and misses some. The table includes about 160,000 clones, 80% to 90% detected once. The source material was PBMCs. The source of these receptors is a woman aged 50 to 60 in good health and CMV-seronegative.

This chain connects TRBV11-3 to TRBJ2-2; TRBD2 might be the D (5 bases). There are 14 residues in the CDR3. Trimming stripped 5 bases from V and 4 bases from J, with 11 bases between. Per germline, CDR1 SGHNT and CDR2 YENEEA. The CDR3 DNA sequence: TGTGCCAGCAGCCAAACTCGGGGCACCGGGGAGCTGTTTTTT. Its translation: CASSQTRGTGELFF.

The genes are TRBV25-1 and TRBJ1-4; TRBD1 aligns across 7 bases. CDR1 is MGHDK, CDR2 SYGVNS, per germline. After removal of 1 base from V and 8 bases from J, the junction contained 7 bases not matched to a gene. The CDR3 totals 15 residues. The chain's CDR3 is CASSEFTGVGEKLFF. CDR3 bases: TGTGCCAGCAGTGAATTTACAGGGGTGGGGGAAAAACTGTTTTTT. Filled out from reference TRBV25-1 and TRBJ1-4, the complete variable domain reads EADIYQTPRYLVIGTGKKITLECSQTMGHDKMYWYQQDPGMELHLIHYSYGVNSTEKGDLSSESTVSRIRTEHFPLTLESARPSHTSQYLCASSEFTGVGEKLFFGSGTQLSVL.

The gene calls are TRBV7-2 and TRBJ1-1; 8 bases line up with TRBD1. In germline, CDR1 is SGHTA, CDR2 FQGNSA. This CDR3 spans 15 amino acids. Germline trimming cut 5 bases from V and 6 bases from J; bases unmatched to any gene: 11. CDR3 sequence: CASSLNTGGIAEAFF. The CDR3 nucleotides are TGTGCCAGCAGCCTCAATACAGGGGGGATAGCTGAAGCTTTCTTT.

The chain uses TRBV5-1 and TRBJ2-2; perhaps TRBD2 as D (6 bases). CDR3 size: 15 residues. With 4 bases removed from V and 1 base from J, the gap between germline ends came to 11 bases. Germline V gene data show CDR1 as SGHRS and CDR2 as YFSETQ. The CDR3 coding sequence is TGCGCCAGCAGCCCCCTGCGGGGGAACACCGGGGAGCTGTTTTTT. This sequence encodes CASSPLRGNTGELFF.

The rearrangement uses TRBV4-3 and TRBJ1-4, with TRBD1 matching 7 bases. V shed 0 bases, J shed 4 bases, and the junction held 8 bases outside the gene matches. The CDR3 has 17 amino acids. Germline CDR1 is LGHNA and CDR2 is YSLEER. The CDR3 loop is CASSQEERGRGNEKLFF. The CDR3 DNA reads TGCGCCAGCAGCCAAGAGGAAAGGGGGCGAGGTAATGAAAAACTGTTTTTT.

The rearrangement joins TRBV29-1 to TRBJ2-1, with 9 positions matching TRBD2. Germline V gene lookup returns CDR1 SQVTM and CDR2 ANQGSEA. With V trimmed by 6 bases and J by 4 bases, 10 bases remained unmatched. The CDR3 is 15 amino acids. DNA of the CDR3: TGCAGCGTCCAGCGGGGGGCAGAAAAATACAATGAGCAGTTCTTC. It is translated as CSVQRGAEKYNEQFF.

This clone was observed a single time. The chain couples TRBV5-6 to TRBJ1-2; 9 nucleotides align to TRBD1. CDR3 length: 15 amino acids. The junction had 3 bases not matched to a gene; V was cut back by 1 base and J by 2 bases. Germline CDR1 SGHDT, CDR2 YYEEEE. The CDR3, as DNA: TGTGCCAGCAGCTTGTTAGGACAGGGGAACTATGGCTACACCTTC. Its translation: CASSLLGQGNYGYTF.

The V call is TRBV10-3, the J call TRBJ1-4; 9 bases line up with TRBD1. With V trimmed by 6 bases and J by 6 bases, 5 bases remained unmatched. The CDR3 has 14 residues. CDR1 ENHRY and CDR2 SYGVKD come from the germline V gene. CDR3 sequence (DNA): TGTGCCATCAGGGAGGACAGGGGAGATGAAAAACTGTTTTTT. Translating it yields CAIREDRGDEKLFF.

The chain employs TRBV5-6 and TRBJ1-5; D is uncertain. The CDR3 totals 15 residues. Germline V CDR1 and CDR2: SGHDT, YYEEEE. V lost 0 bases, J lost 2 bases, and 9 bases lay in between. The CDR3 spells CASSLALERNQPQHF. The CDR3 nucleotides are TGTGCCAGCAGCTTGGCCTTAGAGCGCAATCAGCCCCAGCATTTT.

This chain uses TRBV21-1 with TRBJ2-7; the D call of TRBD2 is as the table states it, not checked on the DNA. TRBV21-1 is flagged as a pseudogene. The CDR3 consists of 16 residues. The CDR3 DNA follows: TGTGCCAGCAGCAAAGCACTTGGACGGGGGACCTACGAGCAGTACTTC. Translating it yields CASSKALGRGTYEQYF.

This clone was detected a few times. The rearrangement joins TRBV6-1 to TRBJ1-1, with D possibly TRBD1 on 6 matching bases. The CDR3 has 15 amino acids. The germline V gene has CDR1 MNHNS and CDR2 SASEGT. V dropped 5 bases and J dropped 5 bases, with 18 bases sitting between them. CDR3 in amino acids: CASSSTSGGLTEAFF. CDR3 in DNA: TGTGCCAGCAGTTCCACCTCCGGGGGGCTGACTGAAGCTTTCTTT.

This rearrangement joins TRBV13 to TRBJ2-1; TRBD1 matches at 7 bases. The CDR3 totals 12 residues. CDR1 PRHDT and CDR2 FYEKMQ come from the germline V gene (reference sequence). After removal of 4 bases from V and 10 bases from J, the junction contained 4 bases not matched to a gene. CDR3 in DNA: TGTGCCAGCAGCTCACAGGGGTTCGAGCAGTTCTTC. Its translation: CASSSQGFEQFF.

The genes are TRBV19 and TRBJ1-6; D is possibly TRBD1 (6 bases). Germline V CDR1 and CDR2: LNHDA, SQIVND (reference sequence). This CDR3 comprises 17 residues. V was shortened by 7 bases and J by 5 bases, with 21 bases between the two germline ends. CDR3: CASTNEGRGSDNSPLHF. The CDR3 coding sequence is TGTGCCAGTACCAATGAGGGAAGGGGGTCAGATAATTCACCCCTCCACTTT.

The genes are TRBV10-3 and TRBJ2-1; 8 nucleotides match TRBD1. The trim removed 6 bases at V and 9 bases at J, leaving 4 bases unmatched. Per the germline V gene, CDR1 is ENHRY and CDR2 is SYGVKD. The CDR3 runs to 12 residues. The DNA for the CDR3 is TGTGCCATCAGAGGACAGGGAACTGAGCAGTTCTTC. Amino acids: CAIRGQGTEQFF.

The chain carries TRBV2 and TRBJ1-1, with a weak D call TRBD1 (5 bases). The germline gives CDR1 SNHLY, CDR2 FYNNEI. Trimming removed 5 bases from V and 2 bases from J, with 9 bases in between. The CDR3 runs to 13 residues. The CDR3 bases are TGTGCCAGCAGTATGACAGATAACACTGAAGCTTTCTTT. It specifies CASSMTDNTEAFF. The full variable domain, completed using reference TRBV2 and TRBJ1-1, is EPEVTQTPSHQVTQMGQEVILRCVPISNHLYFYWYRQILGQKVEFLVSFYNNEISEKSEIFDDQFSVERPDGSNFTLKIRSTKLEDSAMYFCASSMTDNTEAFFGQGTRLTVV.

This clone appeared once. CDR3 nucleotides: TGCACCAGCAGCCAAGGATCCACTGGGACTAGCGGGGGAGAGACCCAGTACTTC. This encodes CTSSQGSTGTSGGETQYF. The gene calls are TRBV1 and TRBJ2-5; whether TRBD2, the table's D call, matches the DNA was not checked. TRBV1 constitutes a pseudogene. The CDR3 is made up of 18 amino acids.

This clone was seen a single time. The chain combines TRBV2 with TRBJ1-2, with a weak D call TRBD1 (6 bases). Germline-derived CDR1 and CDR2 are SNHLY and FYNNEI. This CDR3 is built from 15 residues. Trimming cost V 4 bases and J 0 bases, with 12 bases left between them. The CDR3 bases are TGTGCCAGCAGTGCGGAAGGGGGGGCTAACTATGGCTACACCTTC. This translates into CASSAEGGANYGYTF.

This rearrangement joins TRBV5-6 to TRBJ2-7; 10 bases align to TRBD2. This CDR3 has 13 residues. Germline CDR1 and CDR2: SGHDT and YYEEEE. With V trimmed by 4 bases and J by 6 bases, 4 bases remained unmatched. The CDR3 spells CASSQGLALEQYF. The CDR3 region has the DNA TGTGCCAGCAGCCAGGGACTAGCGCTCGAGCAGTACTTC.

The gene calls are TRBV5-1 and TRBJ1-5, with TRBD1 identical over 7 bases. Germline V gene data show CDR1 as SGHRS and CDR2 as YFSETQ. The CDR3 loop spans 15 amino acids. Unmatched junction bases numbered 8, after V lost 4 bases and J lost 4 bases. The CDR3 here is CASSLTGLGNQPQHF. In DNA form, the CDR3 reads TGCGCCAGCAGCCTGACAGGGTTGGGGAATCAGCCCCAGCATTTT.

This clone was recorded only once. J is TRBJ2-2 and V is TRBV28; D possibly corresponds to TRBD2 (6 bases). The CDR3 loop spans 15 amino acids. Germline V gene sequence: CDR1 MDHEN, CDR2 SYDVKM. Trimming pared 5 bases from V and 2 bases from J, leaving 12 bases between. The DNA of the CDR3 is TGTGCCAGCAGTCTGGGACTTGGAAACACCGGGGAGCTGTTTTTT. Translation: CASSLGLGNTGELFF.

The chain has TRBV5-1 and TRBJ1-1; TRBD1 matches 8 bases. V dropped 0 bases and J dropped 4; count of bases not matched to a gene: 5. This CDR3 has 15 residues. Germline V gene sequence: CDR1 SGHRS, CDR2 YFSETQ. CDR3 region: CASSLGGRGLTEAFF. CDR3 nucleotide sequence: TGCGCCAGCAGCTTGGGGGGCAGGGGGCTCACTGAAGCTTTCTTT.

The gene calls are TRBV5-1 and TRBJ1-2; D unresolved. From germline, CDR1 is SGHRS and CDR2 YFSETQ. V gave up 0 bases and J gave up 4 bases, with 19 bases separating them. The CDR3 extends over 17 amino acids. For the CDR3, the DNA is TGCGCCAGCAGCTTGGGGTCTTTGACCCCGGAGGCCTATGGCTACACCTTC. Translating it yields CASSLGSLTPEAYGYTF.

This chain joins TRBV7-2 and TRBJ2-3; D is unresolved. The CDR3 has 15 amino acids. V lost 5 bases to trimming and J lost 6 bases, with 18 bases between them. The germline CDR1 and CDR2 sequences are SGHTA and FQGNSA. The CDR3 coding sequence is TGTGCCAGCAGCCCCGGTCATGGTGAAGAGGATACGCAGTATTTT. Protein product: CASSPGHGEEDTQYF.

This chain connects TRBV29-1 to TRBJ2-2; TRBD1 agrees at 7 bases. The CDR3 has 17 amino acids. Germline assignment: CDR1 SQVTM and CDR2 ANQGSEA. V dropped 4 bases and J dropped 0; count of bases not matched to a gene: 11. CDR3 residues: CSVAPTAQGTNTGELFF. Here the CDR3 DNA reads TGCAGCGTTGCCCCAACCGCACAGGGGACGAACACCGGGGAGCTGTTTTTT.

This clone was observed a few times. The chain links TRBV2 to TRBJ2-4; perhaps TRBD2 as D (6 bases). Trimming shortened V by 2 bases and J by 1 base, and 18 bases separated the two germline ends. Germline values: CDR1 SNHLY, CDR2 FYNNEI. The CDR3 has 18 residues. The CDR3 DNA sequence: TGTGCCAGCAGTGAAAGGGAGGCCCCAGGCGCGGCCAAAAACATTCAGTACTTC. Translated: CASSEREAPGAAKNIQYF.

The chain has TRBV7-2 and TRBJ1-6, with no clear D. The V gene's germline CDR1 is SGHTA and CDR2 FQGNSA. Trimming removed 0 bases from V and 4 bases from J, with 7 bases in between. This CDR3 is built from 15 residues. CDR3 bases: TGTGCCAGCAGCTTAGCGGCAGGTTATAATTCACCCCTCCACTTT. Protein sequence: CASSLAAGYNSPLHF.

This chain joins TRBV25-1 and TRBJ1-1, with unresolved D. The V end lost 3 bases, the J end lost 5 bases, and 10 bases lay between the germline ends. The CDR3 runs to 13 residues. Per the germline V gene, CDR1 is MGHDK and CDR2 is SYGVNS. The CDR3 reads CASSDNSRTEAFF. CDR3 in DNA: TGTGCCAGCAGTGATAATTCGAGGACTGAAGCTTTCTTT.

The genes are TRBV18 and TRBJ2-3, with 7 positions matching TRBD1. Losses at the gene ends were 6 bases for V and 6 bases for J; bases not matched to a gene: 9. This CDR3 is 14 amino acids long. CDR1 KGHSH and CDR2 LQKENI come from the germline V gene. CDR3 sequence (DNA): TGTGCCAGCTCCCTAAGGGGGCAAACGGATACGCAGTATTTT. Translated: CASSLRGQTDTQYF.